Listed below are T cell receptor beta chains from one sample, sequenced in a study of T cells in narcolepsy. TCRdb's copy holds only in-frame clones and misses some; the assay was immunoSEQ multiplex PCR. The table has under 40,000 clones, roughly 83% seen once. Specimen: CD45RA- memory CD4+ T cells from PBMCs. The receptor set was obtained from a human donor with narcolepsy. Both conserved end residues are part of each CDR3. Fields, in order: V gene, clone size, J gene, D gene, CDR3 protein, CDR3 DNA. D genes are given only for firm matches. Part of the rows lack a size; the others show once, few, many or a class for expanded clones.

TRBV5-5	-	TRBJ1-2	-	CASTSMGTEGYGYTF	TGTGCCAGCACCTCGATGGGCACTGAGGGCTATGGCTACACCTTC
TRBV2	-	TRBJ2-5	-	CAIAGQDETQYF	TGTGCCATAGCAGGGCAGGACGAGACCCAGTACTTC
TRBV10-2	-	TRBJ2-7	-	CASSEAGVGSGNYEQYF	TGCGCCAGCAGTGAGGCCGGGGTTGGTAGCGGCAACTACGAGCAGTACTTC
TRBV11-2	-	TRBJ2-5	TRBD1	CASSARRQGMETQYF	TGTGCCAGCAGCGCGCGAAGACAGGGGATGGAGACCCAGTACTTC
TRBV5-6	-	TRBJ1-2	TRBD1	CASSTSGQRGGYTF	TGTGCCAGCAGCACCTCGGGACAGCGGGGAGGCTACACCTTC
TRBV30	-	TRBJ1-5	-	CAWKAVGLNQPQHF	TGTGCCTGGAAGGCAGTAGGGCTAAATCAGCCCCAGCATTTT
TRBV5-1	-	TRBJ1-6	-	CASSKRGGGSPLHF	TGCGCCAGCAGCAAACGGGGGGGCGGTTCACCCCTCCACTTT
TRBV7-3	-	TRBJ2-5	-	CASSSWVKSEETQYF	TGTGCCAGCAGCTCCTGGGTTAAATCGGAAGAGACCCAGTACTTC
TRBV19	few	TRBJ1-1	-	CASGQSFEAFF	TGTGCCAGTGGACAGTCTTTTGAAGCTTTCTTT
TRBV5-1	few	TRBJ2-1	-	CASSIPRGGGSTDEQFF	TGCGCCAGCAGCATCCCCAGGGGTGGCGGGAGTACCGATGAGCAGTTCTTC
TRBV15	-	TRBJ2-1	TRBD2	CATSRGSGGGSSRNEQFF	TGTGCCACCAGCAGGGGATCGGGAGGCGGGAGCTCTCGCAATGAGCAGTTCTTC
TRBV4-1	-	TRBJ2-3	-	CASSQREIGTDTQYF	TGCGCCAGCAGCCAACGGGAGATCGGCACAGATACGCAGTATTTT
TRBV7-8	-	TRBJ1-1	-	CASREGTDAEAFF	TGTGCCAGCAGGGAAGGGACGGATGCTGAAGCTTTCTTT
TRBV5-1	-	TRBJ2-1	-	CASSLGGTGTGDYEQFF	TGCGCCAGCAGCTTAGGCGGGACCGGAACGGGAGACTATGAGCAGTTCTTC
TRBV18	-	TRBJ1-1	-	CASSPGGSRNTEAFF	TGTGCCAGCTCACCAGGGGGATCCAGGAACACTGAAGCTTTCTTT
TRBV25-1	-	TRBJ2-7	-	CASSESGGIYEQYF	TGTGCCAGCAGTGAGTCCGGGGGAATCTACGAGCAGTACTTC
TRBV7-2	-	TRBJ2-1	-	CASTKSGGSCNEQFF	TGTGCCAGCACCAAATCGGGGGGCTCCTGCAATGAGCAGTTCTTC
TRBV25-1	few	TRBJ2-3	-	CASSSGTDTQYF	TGTGCCAGCAGCTCGGGCACAGATACGCAGTATTTT
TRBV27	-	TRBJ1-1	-	CASSLYGGLTEAFF	TGTGCCAGCAGTTTATACGGGGGGCTCACTGAAGCTTTCTTT
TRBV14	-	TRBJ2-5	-	CASSQEWGTQYF	TGTGCCAGCAGCCAAGAGTGGGGGACCCAGTACTTC
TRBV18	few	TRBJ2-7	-	CASSPPGQGGYEQYF	TGTGCCAGCTCACCACCGGGGCAGGGAGGCTACGAGCAGTACTTC
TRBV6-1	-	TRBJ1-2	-	CASSSLTAGYTF	TGTGCCAGCAGTTCCCTGACAGCTGGCTACACCTTC
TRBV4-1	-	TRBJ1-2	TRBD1	CASSQLPGTGASYGYTF	TGCGCCAGCAGCCAGCTCCCTGGGACAGGGGCCAGCTATGGCTACACCTTC
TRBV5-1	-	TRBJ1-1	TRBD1	CASSQGASMYVEAFF	TGCGCCAGCTCTCAGGGGGCTTCAATGTATGTTGAAGCTTTCTTT
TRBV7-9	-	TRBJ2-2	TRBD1	CASSPTGQGTTGELFF	TGTGCCAGCAGCCCAACGGGACAGGGAACCACCGGGGAGCTGTTTTTT
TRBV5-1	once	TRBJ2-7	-	CASSTGPAYDEQYF	TGCGCCAGCAGCACGGGACCAGCCTATGACGAGCAGTACTTC
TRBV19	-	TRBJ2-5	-	CASSQARTRGTQYF	TGTGCCAGTAGTCAAGCTAGGACAAGAGGAACCCAGTACTTC
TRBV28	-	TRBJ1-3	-	CASSPPGRGGNTIYF	TGTGCCAGCAGCCCACCGGGCAGGGGTGGAAACACCATATATTTT
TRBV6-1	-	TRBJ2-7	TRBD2	CASNEAGGFNEQYF	TGTGCCAGCAATGAAGCGGGGGGATTTAACGAGCAGTACTTC
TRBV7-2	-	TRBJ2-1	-	CASSPIHEQFF	TGTGCCAGCAGCCCTATCCATGAGCAGTTCTTC
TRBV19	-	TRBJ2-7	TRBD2	CASSPGTGGTYEQYF	TGTGCCAGTAGCCCAGGGACGGGAGGCACCTACGAGCAGTACTTC
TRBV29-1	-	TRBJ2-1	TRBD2	CSVASGNYNEQFF	TGCAGCGTTGCTAGCGGGAACTACAATGAGCAGTTCTTC
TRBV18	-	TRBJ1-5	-	CASSPGGQPQHF	TGTGCCAGCTCACCAGGGGGACAGCCCCAGCATTTT
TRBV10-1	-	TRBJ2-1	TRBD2	CASSDGASGTNEQFF	TGCGCCAGCAGTGATGGGGCTAGCGGGACTAATGAGCAGTTCTTC
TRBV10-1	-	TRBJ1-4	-	CASSDPWGEKLFF	TGCGCCAGCAGTGATCCCTGGGGTGAAAAACTGTTTTTT
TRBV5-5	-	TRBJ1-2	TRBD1	CASSTLTGGKGLGYTF	TGTGCCAGCAGCACCCTGACAGGGGGCAAAGGTCTTGGCTACACCTTC
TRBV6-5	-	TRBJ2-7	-	CASSGRAYEQYF	TGTGCCAGCAGTGGCAGGGCCTACGAGCAGTACTTC
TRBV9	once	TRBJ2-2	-	CASSVQDLNTGELFF	TGTGCCAGCAGCGTACAGGACCTGAACACCGGGGAGCTGTTTTTT
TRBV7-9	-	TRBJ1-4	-	CAIQGNANEKLFF	TGTGCCATCCAGGGGAATGCTAATGAAAAACTGTTTTTT
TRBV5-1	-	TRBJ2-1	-	CASSLGQGGEQFF	TGCGCCAGCAGCTTGGGGCAGGGTGGTGAGCAGTTCTTC
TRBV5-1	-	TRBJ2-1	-	CARSLGGTDNEQFF	TGCGCCCGCAGCTTGGGGGGGACAGACAATGAGCAGTTCTTC
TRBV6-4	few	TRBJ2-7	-	CASGDASYEQYF	TGTGCCAGTGGGGACGCCTCCTACGAGCAGTACTTC
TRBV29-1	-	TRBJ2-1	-	CSVARDSGSYNEQFF	TGCAGCGTTGCACGGGACTCGGGATCCTACAATGAGCAGTTCTTC
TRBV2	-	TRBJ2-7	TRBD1	CASREGLGTGAREQYF	TGTGCCAGCAGAGAAGGATTGGGGACAGGGGCGCGTGAGCAGTACTTC
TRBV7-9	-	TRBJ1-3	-	CASSLGAAGNTIYF	TGTGCCAGCAGCTTAGGGGCAGCTGGAAACACCATATATTTT
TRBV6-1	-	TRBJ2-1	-	CASSETPGSYNEQFF	TGTGCCAGCAGTGAAACCCCGGGTTCCTACAATGAGCAGTTCTTC
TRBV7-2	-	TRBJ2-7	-	CASSLGLGVGEQYF	TGTGCCAGCAGCTTAGGGCTGGGGGTTGGGGAGCAGTACTTC
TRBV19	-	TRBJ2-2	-	CATADSTNTGELFF	TGTGCCACCGCGGACAGTACGAACACCGGGGAGCTGTTTTTT
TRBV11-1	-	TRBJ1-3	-	CASSDTAGNTIYF	TGTGCCAGCAGTGACACCGCTGGAAACACCATATATTTT
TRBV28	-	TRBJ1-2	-	CASSRPPIEYYGYTF	TGTGCCAGCAGCCGTCCCCCGATCGAGTACTATGGCTACACCTTC
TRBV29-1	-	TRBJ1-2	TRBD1	CSVGGLVRDRVYGYTF	TGCAGCGTGGGAGGGTTGGTCCGGGACAGGGTATATGGCTACACCTTC
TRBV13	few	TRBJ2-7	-	CASSWRVGDEQYF	TGTGCCAGCAGCTGGAGGGTGGGGGACGAGCAGTACTTC
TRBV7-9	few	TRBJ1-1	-	CASSLATTEAFF	TGTGCCAGCAGCTTAGCGACCACTGAAGCTTTCTTT
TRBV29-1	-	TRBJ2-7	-	CSASRGLGFYEQYF	TGCAGCGCCTCGAGGGGGTTAGGTTTCTACGAGCAGTACTTC
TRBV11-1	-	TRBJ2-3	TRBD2	CASSLWEGRTSTDTQYF	TGTGCCAGCAGCTTGTGGGAGGGAAGAACTAGCACAGATACGCAGTATTTT